These 6 T cell receptor beta chains came from one sample sequenced in a study of Tregs in tolerant kidney transplant recipients. Assay: immunoSEQ multiplex PCR; the TCRdb copy retains only in-frame clones and omits some. The table includes 92,000 or so clones, 85% to 95% detected once. The sequenced sample was CD8+ T cells from blood. Receptors were obtained from a human donor in good health.

The DNA of the CDR3 is TGTGCCAGCAGTACCCCGGGGCTAGTTAGCTACGAGCAGTACTTC. Its protein is CASSTPGLVSYEQYF. This rearrangement joins TRBV6-5 to TRBJ2-7; D could derive from TRBD1 or TRBD2 (5 bases each). Trimming took off 5 bases at V and 3 bases at J, with 17 bases between the two ends. The germline CDR1 and CDR2 sequences are MNHEY and SVGAGI. The CDR3 runs to 15 residues.

The gene calls are TRBV2 and TRBJ1-4; tentative D call: TRBD1 (5 bases). Germline CDR1 and CDR2: SNHLY and FYNNEI. The V end was cut by 6 bases, the J end by 7 bases, with 15 bases between. CDR3 length: 14 amino acids. The CDR3: CASRKTGGIEKLFF. CDR3 nucleotide sequence: TGTGCCAGCAGAAAAACGGGGGGGATTGAAAAACTGTTTTTT. Full variable domain (outside the CDR3, taken from reference TRBV2 and TRBJ1-4): EPEVTQTPSHQVTQMGQEVILRCVPISNHLYFYWYRQILGQKVEFLVSFYNNEISEKSEIFDDQFSVERPDGSNFTLKIRSTKLEDSAMYFCASRKTGGIEKLFFGSGTQLSVL.

The V call is TRBV7-8, the J call TRBJ2-5; maybe TRBD2 (6 bases). The CDR3 totals 16 residues. The V gene's germline CDR1 is SGHVS and CDR2 FQNEAQ. Trimming left V 4 bases short and J 5 bases short, with 20 bases between. CDR3 sequence reads: CASSWTDTREDETQYF. The CDR3 nucleotides read TGTGCCAGCAGCTGGACGGACACCAGGGAGGACGAGACCCAGTACTTC.

The V call is TRBV7-9, the J call TRBJ2-1; 9 nucleotides align to TRBD2. The J segment lost 8 bases and the V segment lost 4 bases, leaving 9 bases of the junction unmatched. The CDR3 covers 15 residues. Germline V CDR1 and CDR2: SEHNR, FQNEAQ (reference sequence). The CDR3 DNA reads TGTGCCAGCAGCTCCTTAGCGGGAGAGGAATATGAGCAGTTCTTC. Translation gives CASSSLAGEEYEQFF.

V and J are TRBV25-1 and TRBJ1-1; maybe TRBD1 (5 bases). The CDR3 spans 15 residues. Trimming stripped 4 bases from V and 3 bases from J, with 15 bases between. Per germline, CDR1 MGHDK and CDR2 SYGVNS. The CDR3 DNA reads TGTGCCAGCAGTGCTATCTTGAGGGGAGACACTGAAGCTTTCTTT. Amino acids: CASSAILRGDTEAFF.

The genes are TRBV27 and TRBJ1-4, with D uncertain. V lost 2 bases and J lost 6, with 7 bases in between. The CDR3 sequence is 13 residues long. Germline V CDR1 and CDR2: MNHEY, SMNVEV (reference sequence). The CDR3 sequence: CASSLEGDEKLFF. In nucleotides, the CDR3 is TGTGCCAGCAGTTTAGAGGGAGATGAAAAACTGTTTTTT.